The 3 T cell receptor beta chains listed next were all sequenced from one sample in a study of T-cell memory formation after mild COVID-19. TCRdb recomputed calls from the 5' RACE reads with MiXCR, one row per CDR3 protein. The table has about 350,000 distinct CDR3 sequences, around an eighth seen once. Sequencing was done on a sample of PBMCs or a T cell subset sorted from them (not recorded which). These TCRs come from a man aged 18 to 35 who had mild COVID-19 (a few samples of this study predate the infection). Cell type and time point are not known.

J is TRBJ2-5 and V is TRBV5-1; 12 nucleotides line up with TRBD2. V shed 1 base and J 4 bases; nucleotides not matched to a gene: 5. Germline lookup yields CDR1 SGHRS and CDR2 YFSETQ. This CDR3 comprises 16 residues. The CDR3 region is CASSLLTSGGGETQYF. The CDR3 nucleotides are TGCGCCAGCAGCTTGTTGACTAGCGGGGGAGGAGAGACCCAGTACTTC.

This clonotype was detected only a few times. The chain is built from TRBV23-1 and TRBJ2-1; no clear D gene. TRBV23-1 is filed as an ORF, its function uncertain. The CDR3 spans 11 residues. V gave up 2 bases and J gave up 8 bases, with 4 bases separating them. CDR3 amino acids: CASSQRDEQFF. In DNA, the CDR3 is TGCGCCAGCAGTCAAAGGGATGAGCAGTTCTTC.

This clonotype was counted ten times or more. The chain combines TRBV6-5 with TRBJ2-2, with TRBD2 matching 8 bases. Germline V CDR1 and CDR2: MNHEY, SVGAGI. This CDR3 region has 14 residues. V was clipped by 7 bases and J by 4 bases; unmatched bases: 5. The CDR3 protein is CASNAGGFTGELFF. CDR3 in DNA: TGTGCCAGCAATGCGGGGGGATTCACCGGGGAGCTGTTTTTT.